One sample yielded the 9 T cell receptor beta chains listed below, sequenced in a study of T-cell memory formation after mild COVID-19. TCRdb re-derived calls from the 5' RACE reads in MiXCR, one entry per CDR3 protein. The profile shows nearly 350,000 distinct CDR3 sequences, roughly 13% of them singletons. What was sequenced was PBMCs or a T cell subset sorted from them (not recorded which). These receptors all stem from a young man who had mild COVID-19 (a few samples of this study predate the infection). Cell type and time point are not known.

The genes are TRBV24-1 and TRBJ2-1; D gene uncertain. Germline V gives CDR1 KGHDR, CDR2 SFDVKD. V lost 1 base, J lost 8 bases, and 8 bases lay in between. This CDR3 is 13 amino acids long. CDR3 in DNA: TGTGCCACCAGTGATTTTTCCGGTTATGAGCAGTTCTTC. The encoded protein is CATSDFSGYEQFF.

This clonotype showed up many times. The gene calls are TRBV5-1 and TRBJ2-2, with D possibly being TRBD1 (6 bases). The V end was cut by 2 bases, the J end by 3 bases, with 11 bases between. The germline V gene has CDR1 SGHRS and CDR2 YFSETQ. This CDR3 contains 15 residues. CDR3 sequence (DNA): TGCGCCAGCAGCTTAGTAGGACAGTACACCGGGGAGCTGTTTTTT. This encodes CASSLVGQYTGELFF.

This clonotype turned up a few times. This chain connects TRBV5-5 to TRBJ2-2, with 9 bases fitting TRBD2. Germline V gene lookup returns CDR1 SGHKS and CDR2 YYEKEE (reference sequence). V lost 0 bases, J lost 0 bases, and 0 bases stayed unmatched. This CDR3 contains 16 residues. CDR3 protein: CASSLGLAANTGELFF. The DNA of the CDR3 is TGTGCCAGCAGCTTGGGACTAGCGGCGAACACCGGGGAGCTGTTTTTT.

The chain recombines TRBV6-5 with TRBJ1-5; 7 nucleotides match TRBD1. The CDR3 sequence is 14 residues long. Trimming took 5 bases from V and 5 from J; bases not matched to a gene: 6. Looked up from germline, CDR1 is MNHEY and CDR2 is SVGAGI. The CDR3 bases are TGTGCCAGCAGTCCAGACAGGGACGATCAGCCCCAGCATTTT. This codes for CASSPDRDDQPQHF.

This clonotype was counted many times. This chain uses TRBV4-1 with TRBJ1-4; D is undetermined. CDR3 length equals 14 residues. Per the germline V gene, CDR1 is MGHRA and CDR2 is YSYEKL. Trimming cost V 4 bases and J 7 bases, with 13 bases left between them. The CDR3 DNA is TGCGCCAGCAGCCCTTGGGAGCGGGGTGAAAAACTGTTTTTT. This sequence encodes CASSPWERGEKLFF.

CDR3: CASSPGGGYNQPQHF. The CDR3 DNA reads TGTGCCAGCAGCCCTGGTGGGGGATACAATCAGCCCCAGCATTTT. This chain uses TRBV7-9 with TRBJ1-5; D is possibly TRBD1 (5 bases). The CDR3 loop spans 15 amino acids. Germline V gives CDR1 SEHNR, CDR2 FQNEAQ (reference sequence). Between the trimmed V and J ends, which lost 5 bases and 3 bases, there was a span of 14 bases. The variable domain in full, completed from reference TRBV7-9 and TRBJ1-5, reads DTGVSQNPRHKITKRGQNVTFRCDPISEHNRLYWYRQTLGQGPEFLTYFQNEAQLEKSRLLSDRFSAERPKGSFSTLEIQRTEQGDSAMYLCASSPGGGYNQPQHFGDGTRLSIL.

This clonotype came up a few times. The rearrangement joins TRBV18 to TRBJ1-5; D not certain. CDR1 is KGHSH and CDR2 is LQKENI in the germline V gene. Trimming took off 3 bases at V and 0 bases at J, with 3 bases between the two ends. This CDR3 contains 13 residues. CDR3 region: CASSPTSNQPQHF. Written as DNA, the CDR3 is TGTGCCAGCTCACCCACTAGCAATCAGCCCCAGCATTTT.

This clonotype turned up a few times. The rearrangement uses TRBV5-4 and TRBJ2-3; D unclear. Germline CDR1 and CDR2: SGHNT and YYREEE (reference sequence). Trimming took off 1 base at V and 6 bases at J, with 12 bases between the two ends. The CDR3 runs to 14 residues. In DNA, the CDR3 is TGTGCCAGCAGCTTGACGTCTTCCTTGGATACGCAGTATTTT. Its protein is CASSLTSSLDTQYF.

The chain recombines TRBV28 with TRBJ2-3; 7 bases line up with TRBD1. CDR1 MDHEN and CDR2 SYDVKM come from the germline V gene. The CDR3 length is 15 residues. The ends lost 6 bases at V and 6 bases at J; junction bases unmatched: 12. The DNA of the CDR3 is TGTGCCAGCAGAAGAGAGGACAGGTTGTCGGATACGCAGTATTTT. Translated, it gives CASRREDRLSDTQYF.